One and the same sample provided the 3 T cell receptor beta chains below, sequenced in a study of blood T cell repertoires in COVID-19. Only in-frame clones appear in the TCRdb table, and some are missing; sequencing was by immunoSEQ multiplex PCR. Of 70,000 to 90,000 clones listed, roughly 80% are singletons. Sequencing was done on a sample of peripheral blood. All receptors derive from a human donor in a cohort sampled during active COVID-19.

The V and J genes are TRBV7-2 and TRBJ1-2; TRBD1 is a possible D gene (6 bases). CDR3 length equals 12 residues. CDR1 is SGHTA and CDR2 is FQGNSA in the germline V gene. Trimming stripped 5 bases from V and 6 bases from J, with 10 bases between. The CDR3 loop is CASSPGGHGYTF. The CDR3, as DNA: TGTGCCAGCAGCCCGGGGGGGCATGGCTACACCTTC.

To note about this clone: The germline gene is not matched at one end of the junction; a read error may be the cause. The chain recombines TRBV19 with TRBJ2-7; TRBD1 agrees at 9 bases. The CDR3 sequence is 14 residues long. CDR1 is LNHDA and CDR2 is SQIVND in the germline V gene (reference sequence). CDR3 DNA: TGTGCCAGTAGTCGGGGGACAGGGTCCTTCGAGCAGTACTTC. Translated, it gives CASSRGTGSFEQYF.

This clone was picked up a small number of times. The V call is TRBV5-1, the J call TRBJ2-2; TRBD1 matches at 9 bases. CDR3 length: 18 amino acids. Germline CDR1 and CDR2: SGHRS and YFSETQ. V dropped 4 bases and J dropped 2; count of bases not matched to a gene: 12. The CDR3 region is CASSPAARTGDNTGELFF. The CDR3 bases are TGCGCCAGCAGCCCCGCGGCAAGGACAGGGGACAACACCGGGGAGCTGTTTTTT.